The 10 T cell receptor beta chains reported below all come from one sample, sequenced in a study of cytomegalovirus exposure and HLA in healthy donors. Amplification used 60 Vbeta primers and 13 Jbeta primers. Sequencing used immunoSEQ multiplex PCR; TCRdb keeps in-frame clones, though not all of them. The sample has about 120,000 clones, less than 85% seen once. Sequenced sample: PBMCs. The source of these receptors is a woman aged 40 to 50 in good health and CMV-seronegative.

This clone came up a few times. V and J are TRBV7-9 and TRBJ1-1; 10 bases match TRBD1. The V segment lost 5 bases and the J segment 3 bases; nucleotides outside the gene matches: 6. The CDR3 totals 15 residues. CDR1 is SEHNR and CDR2 is FQNEAQ in the germline V gene (reference sequence). In DNA form, the CDR3 reads TGTGCCAGCAGCCACGGGACAGGGGAGGACACTGAAGCTTTCTTT. As protein: CASSHGTGEDTEAFF.

Only one count was recorded for this clone. The genes are TRBV9 and TRBJ1-1; D remains ambiguous. Germline lookup yields CDR1 SGDLS and CDR2 YYNGEE. The CDR3 is 13 amino acids. V dropped 0 bases and J dropped 1 base, with 4 bases sitting between them. The CDR3 nucleotides read TGTGCCAGCAGCGTAGTATCGAACACTGAAGCTTTCTTT. Protein product: CASSVVSNTEAFF.

The chain employs TRBV4-1 and TRBJ2-3, with TRBD1 identical over 7 bases. The CDR3 spans 14 residues. Trimming at V came to 3 bases and at J to 3 bases, leaving 3 bases not matched to a gene. Germline CDR1 reads MGHRA; CDR2 reads YSYEKL. CDR3 coding DNA: TGCGCCAGCAGCCATAGGGGACAGACAGATACGCAGTATTTT. Translation: CASSHRGQTDTQYF.

J is TRBJ2-7 and V is TRBV19, with TRBD2 matching 9 bases. The trim removed 3 bases at V and 4 bases at J, leaving 10 bases unmatched. Germline V CDR1 and CDR2: LNHDA, SQIVND (reference sequence). The CDR3 length is 16 residues. CDR3 nucleotides: TGTGCCAGTAGTATGTCGGCGGGAGGGTATCGATACGAGCAGTACTTC. Translation gives CASSMSAGGYRYEQYF.

The CDR3 loop reads CASSLVVSGGADTQYF. The CDR3 coding sequence is TGTGCCAGCAGCTTAGTTGTTAGCGGGGGGGCAGATACGCAGTATTTT. This chain uses TRBV7-8 with TRBJ2-3; 11 bases agree with TRBD2. Germline V gives CDR1 SGHVS, CDR2 FQNEAQ. The J segment lost 4 bases and the V segment lost 1 base, leaving 4 bases of the junction unmatched. The CDR3 sequence is 16 residues long.

This chain joins TRBV9 and TRBJ2-3; 8 nucleotides agree with TRBD2. V lost 0 bases to trimming and J lost 8 bases; unmatched junction nucleotides: 11. CDR1 and CDR2 (germline): SGDLS, YYNGEE. This CDR3 contains 16 residues. CDR3 sequence reads: CASSVALAGPRGTQYF. CDR3 nucleotides: TGTGCCAGCAGCGTAGCTCTAGCGGGCCCGCGGGGTACGCAGTATTTT.

The J gene is TRBJ2-7, the V gene TRBV7-2; a possible D gene is TRBD1 (6 bases). This CDR3 contains 15 residues. Germline-derived CDR1 and CDR2 are SGHTA and FQGNSA. V lost 1 base to trimming and J lost 3 bases, with 13 bases between them. DNA of the CDR3: TGTGCCAGCAGCTTAGTCGCAGGGGATAGCTACGAGCAGTACTTC. Protein: CASSLVAGDSYEQYF.

The chain employs TRBV18 and TRBJ1-2; no clear D. This CDR3 contains 17 residues. With 2 bases removed from V and 4 bases from J, the gap between germline ends came to 20 bases. Germline CDR1 reads KGHSH; CDR2 reads LQKENI. The CDR3 coding sequence is TGTGCCAGCTCACCAAACGGGTCTGGGAGGGAGAGCTATGGCTACACCTTC. It is translated as CASSPNGSGRESYGYTF. Full variable domain (rest looked up from reference TRBV18 and TRBJ1-2): NAGVMQNPRHLVRRRGQEARLRCSPMKGHSHVYWYRQLPEEGLKFMVYLQKENIIDESGMPKERFSAEFPKEGPSILRIQQVVRGDSAAYFCASSPNGSGRESYGYTFGSGTRLTVV.

The V call is TRBV30, the J call TRBJ1-2; D is ambiguous. This CDR3 region has 14 residues. Trimming pared 5 bases from V and 0 bases from J, leaving 13 bases between. CDR1 and CDR2 (germline): GTSNPN, SVGIG (reference sequence). DNA for the CDR3: TGTGCCTGGGAAAAAAAAACGGCTAACTATGGCTACACCTTC. The encoded protein is CAWEKKTANYGYTF.

The chain couples TRBV11-2 to TRBJ2-2, with 16 nucleotides matching TRBD2. Trimming cost V 3 bases and J 1 base; bases outside gene matches: 5. The CDR3 has 19 residues. The germline gives CDR1 SGHAT, CDR2 FQNNGV. The DNA for the CDR3 is TGTGCCAGCAGCTTGGCCGGGACTAGCGGGGGGGGGAACACCGGGGAGCTGTTTTTT. Translation gives CASSLAGTSGGGNTGELFF.